This passage covers 10 T cell receptor beta chains from one sample sequenced in a study of CD8 T cells in ankylosing spondylitis. A single record per CDR3 protein comes from TCRdb applying MiXCR to the 5' RACE reads. In the table there are 290,000 or so distinct CDR3 sequences, less than 25% of which are singletons. The material sequenced was blood, either unsorted or a sorted T cell fraction (not recorded which). The receptors were gathered from a female donor with ankylosing spondylitis or in good health (not recorded which).

This clonotype has only a few counts. The CDR3 reads CASSTGLAGAGRYNEQFF. The CDR3, as DNA: TGTGCCAGCAGCACAGGACTAGCGGGAGCAGGGAGGTACAATGAGCAGTTCTTC. V usage is TRBV11-1 and J usage is TRBJ2-1; 13 bases match TRBD2. The CDR3 is made up of 18 amino acids. CDR1 and CDR2 from the germline V gene are SGHAT and FQDESV (reference sequence). With 5 bases clipped from V and 4 bases from J, the junction kept 11 bases outside the gene matches.

This clonotype has only a few counts. The V call is TRBV6-1, the J call TRBJ2-7, with 11 bases aligning to TRBD2. After removal of 6 bases from V and 7 bases from J, the junction contained 11 bases not matched to a gene. This CDR3 is 15 amino acids long. Germline V CDR1 and CDR2: MNHNS, SASEGT. CDR3 in DNA: TGTGCCAGCAGACCGACTAGCGGGAATAGGTTAGAGCAGTACTTC. Residues: CASRPTSGNRLEQYF.

Details on this clonotype: One end of the junction fails to match germline, which may point to a read error. The CDR3 protein is CSVQEGNEQFF. In nucleotides, the CDR3 is TGCAGCGTTCAAGAGGGCAATGAGCAGTTCTTC. V gene TRBV29-1 combines with J gene TRBJ2-1; D may be TRBD2 (5 bases). The CDR3 is 11 residues long. Germline values: CDR1 SQVTM, CDR2 ANQGSEA.

The V and J genes are TRBV25-1 and TRBJ1-5; perhaps TRBD1 as D (5 bases). Germline lookup yields CDR1 MGHDK and CDR2 SYGVNS. The CDR3 runs to 15 residues. The V end was cut by 1 base, the J end by 1 base, with 8 bases between. CDR3 protein: CASSESRGSNQPQHF. Here the CDR3 DNA reads TGTGCCAGCAGTGAATCGCGGGGCAGCAATCAGCCCCAGCATTTT.

Concerning this clonotype: One end of the junction fails to match germline, which may point to a read error. In DNA form, the CDR3 reads TGTGCCAGTACTATAGCGGCACTCTACAATGAGCAGTTCTTC. Encoded protein: CASTIAALYNEQFF. The chain uses TRBV19 and TRBJ2-1; possibly TRBD2 for D (6 bases). The CDR3 loop spans 14 amino acids. Germline assignment: CDR1 LNHDA and CDR2 SQIVND (reference sequence).

In this sample, this clonotype turned up a few times. The genes are TRBV25-1 and TRBJ1-6, with D perhaps matching TRBD1 (6 bases). The V end was cut by 2 bases, the J end by 7 bases, with 12 bases between. CDR3 length: 15 amino acids. Germline V gene data show CDR1 as MGHDK and CDR2 as SYGVNS. In DNA, the CDR3 is TGTGCCAGCAGTGAAAATTCAGGGGCCAATTCACCCCTCCACTTT. Its translation is CASSENSGANSPLHF.

The chain employs TRBV20-1 and TRBJ2-3, with a tentative D call TRBD2 (5 bases). The CDR3 is 13 residues long. The V gene's germline CDR1 is DFQATT and CDR2 SNEGSKA (reference sequence). V was pared by 5 bases and J by 2 bases, with 11 bases between. The CDR3 loop reads CSALERITDTQYF. The CDR3 nucleotides are TGCAGTGCTCTGGAGCGGATCACAGATACGCAGTATTTT.

CDR3 residues: CSVAGLAGDNEQFF. For the CDR3, the DNA is TGCAGCGTCGCGGGACTAGCGGGGGACAATGAGCAGTTCTTC. V and J are TRBV29-1 and TRBJ2-1; 14 bases line up with TRBD2. The V gene's germline CDR1 is SQVTM and CDR2 ANQGSEA. The CDR3 length is 14 residues. V was clipped by 6 bases and J by 5 bases; unmatched bases: 3.

This clonotype occurred a few times. This sequence joins TRBV6-2 or TRBV6-3 and TRBJ2-1; weak D call: TRBD1 (6 bases). The V gene lost 7 bases and the J gene lost 3 bases, with 10 bases spanning the gap. The CDR3 loop spans 13 amino acids. The germline gives CDR1 MNHEY, CDR2 SVGEGT. In DNA form, the CDR3 reads TGTGCCAGCAAGGACAGAATCTACAATGAGCAGTTCTTC. This codes for CASKDRIYNEQFF.

This clonotype was detected a few times. The rearrangement uses TRBV7-2 and TRBJ1-4; D gene uncertain. The V end was cut by 5 bases, the J end by 8 bases, with 15 bases between. Germline V gene lookup returns CDR1 SGHTA and CDR2 FQGNSA. CDR3 length equals 14 residues. The CDR3 protein is CASSPTASGEKLFF. The CDR3 DNA reads as TGTGCCAGCAGCCCTACAGCCTCTGGGGAAAAACTGTTTTTT.